This section outlines one T cell receptor (beta chain) sequence together with its context. Its specificity is unknown. The data derive from a study of cytomegalovirus exposure and HLA in healthy donors. Broader study findings: There was a cluster of highly shared sequence variants that was likely a sequencing artifact. Earlier analysis yielded a pattern in which most TCR beta V segments were productive about 90% or about 30% of the time.

PCR primers comprised 60 Vbeta and 13 Jbeta primers. The method was immunoSEQ multiplex PCR; TCRdb's version includes in-frame clones alone and lacks a portion of them. The repertoire holds roughly 130,000 clones, around 80% seen once, with 1.5% to 2% in the top ten. Looked up from germline, CDR1 is SGHTA and CDR2 is FQGNSA. This CDR3 comprises 15 residues. The clonotype originates from a man aged 35-49 years in good health and CMV-seronegative. V and J are TRBV7-2 and TRBJ2-5; 9 bases align to TRBD2. The DNA end is a closer match to TRBJ2-7, so the J assignment may be wrong. The specimen sequenced was PBMCs. As DNA, the CDR3 is TGTGCCAGCAGCCTAAGGACTAGCGTGTCCTACGAGCAGTACTTC. This encodes CASSLRTSVSYEQYF.